Below, 3 T cell receptor beta chains from the same sample are listed, as sequenced in a study of cytomegalovirus exposure and HLA in healthy donors. 60 Vbeta and 13 Jbeta primers were used in PCR. Method: immunoSEQ multiplex PCR; TCRdb's copy keeps in-frame clones and lacks some. Of 280,000 or so clones listed, about 90% are singletons. Sequences were obtained from PBMCs. These TCRs come from a woman in her late teens or twenties in good health and CMV-seronegative.

V usage is TRBV6-4 and J usage is TRBJ2-3, with 12 bases aligning to TRBD2. This CDR3 has 17 residues. CDR1 and CDR2 (germline): MRHNA, SNTAGT. Germline trimming cut 4 bases from V and 1 base from J; bases unmatched to any gene: 6. The CDR3 region is CASSARASGGGTDTQYF. Written as DNA, the CDR3 is TGTGCCAGCAGTGCTCGGGCTAGCGGGGGGGGCACAGATACGCAGTATTTT.

This chain connects TRBV11-2 to TRBJ1-2, with D possibly matching TRBD1 (5 bases). The germline V gene has CDR1 SGHAT and CDR2 FQNNGV. V was clipped by 8 bases and J by 5 bases, with 21 bases between them. The CDR3 is 15 amino acids. In nucleotides, the CDR3 is TGTGCCAGCCGAACAACTCGGGGGGGTGGGTATGGCTACACCTTC. This encodes CASRTTRGGGYGYTF.

J is TRBJ1-2 and V is TRBV15; 7 bases match TRBD1. CDR3 length equals 14 residues. Per germline, CDR1 LNHNV and CDR2 YYDKDF (reference sequence). After removal of 0 bases from V and 5 bases from J, the junction contained 3 bases not matched to a gene. This CDR3 is CATSRDTQGYGYTF. The CDR3 DNA reads as TGTGCCACCAGCAGAGATACACAGGGGTATGGCTACACCTTC.